The rows below give T cell receptor beta chains drawn from one sample of a study of shared clonotypes between healthy human individuals. Clones were sequenced by immunoSEQ multiplex PCR, and TCRdb holds only the in-frame ones, with some missing. The sample carries some 1.5 million clones, roughly 96% recorded once. Sequenced input: naive CD4+ T cells sorted from blood. Receptor source: a man aged 25 to 40 in good health. CDR3s include the opening cysteine and the closing phenylalanine or tryptophan. The D gene is left open where the match is weak. For some rows the clone size is stated as once, few or many, or as a class when expanded; others skip it.

j_call | d_call | clone_size | cdr3_length | v_call | cdr3_nt | cdr3_aa
TRBJ2-7 | TRBD1 | . | 16 | TRBV28 | TGTGCCAGCACACAGGGACGGACAGGGGCGTTATACGAGCAGTACTTC | CASTQGRTGALYEQYF
TRBJ1-5 | . | . | 16 | TRBV2 | TGTGCCAGCAGTGACAGGGGATTGGGCGGCAATCAGCCCCAGCATTTT | CASSDRGLGGNQPQHF
TRBJ2-1 | . | once | 15 | TRBV23-1 | TGCGCCAGCAGTCACCGGGACATCGTCTACAATGAGCAGTTCTTC | CASSHRDIVYNEQFF
TRBJ1-1 | . | . | 16 | TRBV6-5 | TGTGCCAGCAGTTACCTACAAACAGGGACAACCACTGAAGCTTTCTTT | CASSYLQTGTTTEAFF
TRBJ2-1 | . | . | 14 | TRBV18 | TGTGCCAGCTCACCGGAGTCGTCGGGCAATGAGCAGTTCTTC | CASSPESSGNEQFF
TRBJ1-5 | . | . | 11 | TRBV30 | TGTGCCTGGAGGACGTCGGGTGCCCAGCATTTT | CAWRTSGAQHF
TRBJ1-1 | . | . | 15 | TRBV9 | TGTGCCAGCAGCGTAGTGGGGGGCGCCTCGACTGAAGCTTTCTTT | CASSVVGGASTEAFF
TRBJ2-7 | . | . | 14 | TRBV7-2 | TGTGCCAGCAGCCTACGGTTAAGGTCCTACGAGCAGTACTTC | CASSLRLRSYEQYF
TRBJ2-7 | TRBD1 | . | 14 | TRBV18 | TGTGCCAGCTCCCCGGGACAGGGGTTCCACGAGCAGTACTTC | CASSPGQGFHEQYF
TRBJ1-4 | TRBD1 | . | 15 | TRBV19 | TGTGCCAGTAGTACTGGACAGGGAATCGTTCAAAAACTGTTTTTT | CASSTGQGIVQKLFF
TRBJ2-1 | . | . | 15 | TRBV25-1 | TGTGCCAGCAGTGAGATCTTGCGGGATTACAATGAGCAGTTCTTC | CASSEILRDYNEQFF
TRBJ2-7 | TRBD1 | . | 15 | TRBV28 | TGTGCCAGCATCACCAGCCGGGACAGGGCCGACGAGCAGTACTTC | CASITSRDRADEQYF
TRBJ2-7 | TRBD2 | . | 15 | TRBV5-4 | TGTGCCAGCAGCCCAGCGGGAGCCCGACCCTACGAGCAGTACTTC | CASSPAGARPYEQYF
TRBJ2-7 | . | . | 12 | TRBV10-3 | TGTGCCATCAGGACAGCCTCCTACGAGCAGTACTTC | CAIRTASYEQYF
TRBJ2-7 | TRBD2 | . | 15 | TRBV6-5 | TGTGCCAGCAGTTACTCTAGCGGGCCTCACTACGAGCAGTACTTC | CASSYSSGPHYEQYF
TRBJ2-7 | TRBD1 | . | 15 | TRBV4-1 | TGCGCCAGCAGCCAAGACCGGGACAGGGGCGGCGAGCAGTACTTC | CASSQDRDRGGEQYF